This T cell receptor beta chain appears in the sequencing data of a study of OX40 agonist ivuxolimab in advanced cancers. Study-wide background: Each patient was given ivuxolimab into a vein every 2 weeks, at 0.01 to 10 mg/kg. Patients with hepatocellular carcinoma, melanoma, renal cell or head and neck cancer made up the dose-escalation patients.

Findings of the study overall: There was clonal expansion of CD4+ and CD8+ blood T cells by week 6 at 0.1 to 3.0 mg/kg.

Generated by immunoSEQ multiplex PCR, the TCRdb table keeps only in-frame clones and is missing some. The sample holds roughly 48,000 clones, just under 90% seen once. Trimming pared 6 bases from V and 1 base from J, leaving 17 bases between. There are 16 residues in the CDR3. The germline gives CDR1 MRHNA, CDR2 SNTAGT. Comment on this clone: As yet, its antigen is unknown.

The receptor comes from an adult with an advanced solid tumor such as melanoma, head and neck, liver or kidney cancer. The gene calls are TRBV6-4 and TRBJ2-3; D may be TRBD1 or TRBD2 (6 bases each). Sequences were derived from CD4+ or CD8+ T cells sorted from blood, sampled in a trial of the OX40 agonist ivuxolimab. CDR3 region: CASSLQQGGGTDTQYF. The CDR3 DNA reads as TGTGCCAGCAGCCTTCAACAGGGAGGAGGCACAGATACGCAGTATTTT.